The T cell receptor beta chain described here comes from a study of T cell repertoires in cytomegalovirus infection. This clonotype was counted only a few times. Its target is unknown. V lost 9 bases and J 4 bases, leaving 15 bases between the germline ends. Per germline, CDR1 KGHDR and CDR2 SFDVKD. The CDR3 loop spans 14 amino acids. Each CDR3 protein is one row after TCRdb ran MiXCR on the reads. Here the sample spans roughly 860,000 distinct CDR3 sequences, approximately 30% being singletons. The sample in question was cultured CD8+ T cells from PBMCs, obtained from culture after CMV antigen stimulation. The V gene is TRBV24-1, the J gene TRBJ1-5; D ambiguous. This TCR came from a human donor in good health (CMV status not recorded). Some clones in this sample may be carry-over from other donors' samples. CDR3 region: CATSEQASNQPQHF. Here the CDR3 DNA reads TGTGCCACCTCGGAGCAGGCGTCGAATCAGCCCCAGCATTTT.